The sequence of this TCR beta chain was determined in a study of blood T cell repertoires in COVID-19. Study at large: Samples representing acute and convalescent COVID-19 were sourced from the United States, Italy and Spain. From T cells, B-cell-depleted T cells, or PBMCs came the material, which was cDNA or gDNA.

As to this clone: At one of its ends the junction is not consistent with the germline gene, which may arise from a read error.

The table came from immunoSEQ multiplex PCR; TCRdb's copy has only in-frame clones and leaves some out. The sample contains about 470,000 clones, roughly 87% of which appear only once. Participant reports of clinical history set cohort assignment. What the recovered Cohort 3 donors had was two negative PCRs, clearance, or symptom resolution. Looked up from germline, CDR1 is SGHNT and CDR2 is YENEEA. This CDR3 is 16 amino acids long. The source material was PBMCs or T cells enriched from blood (not recorded which). The clonotype was recovered from a young woman who had recovered from COVID-19. The J gene is TRBJ2-1, the V gene TRBV11-3; TRBD2 agrees at 12 bases. The CDR3: CASSLESSGGEAEQFF. The DNA of the CDR3 is TGTGCCAGCAGCCTAGAGTCTAGCGGGGGGGAGGCTGAGCAGTTCTTC.